A selection of T cell receptor beta chains follows, all from one sample in a study of cytomegalovirus exposure and HLA in healthy donors. Clones were read by immunoSEQ multiplex PCR, and TCRdb kept only the in-frame ones, dropping some. The data include more than 110,000 clones; the top ten clones carry 2.7%. The sample was PBMCs. The source is a man aged 35-49 years in good health and CMV-seronegative. The CDR3 runs from the conserved cysteine through the conserved F or W. A D gene is named only where the DNA matches it firmly.

NA	TRBV6-6	TRBJ2-7	CASQGGQTLYEQYF	TGTGCCAGCCAAGGAGGACAGACCCTCTACGAGCAGTACTTC
NA	TRBV21-1	TRBJ2-2	CASSVRDRGPKTNTGELFF	TGTGCCAGCAGCGTCCGGGACAGGGGACCTAAGACGAACACCGGGGAGCTGTTTTTT
NA	TRBV10-2	TRBJ2-7	CASSGGRNSYEQYF	TGCGCCAGCAGTGGGGGCAGGAACTCCTACGAGCAGTACTTC
NA	TRBV27	TRBJ1-2	CATEYGYTF	TGTGCCACGGAGTATGGCTACACCTTC
NA	TRBV28	TRBJ1-2	CASSLLTNYGYTF	TGTGCCAGCAGTTTACTTACTAACTATGGCTACACCTTC
TRBD2	TRBV7-6	TRBJ2-2	CASSPTSGYTGELFF	TGTGCCAGCAGCCCGACTAGCGGGTACACCGGGGAGCTGTTTTTT
TRBD1	TRBV4-1	TRBJ2-7	CASSQARAGGYEQYF	TGCGCCAGCAGCCAAGCGCGGGCAGGGGGTTACGAGCAGTACTTC
TRBD2	TRBV5-4	TRBJ2-2	CASSPRGDNTGELFF	TGTGCCAGCAGCCCGCGGGGGGACAACACCGGGGAGCTGTTTTTT
TRBD2	TRBV9	TRBJ2-6	CASSVSGGGSGANVLTF	TGTGCCAGCAGCGTGTCGGGGGGAGGGTCTGGGGCCAACGTCCTGACTTTC
TRBD1	TRBV7-8	TRBJ1-1	CASSLGYRGRPAGGEAFF	TGTGCCAGCAGCTTAGGATACAGGGGGCGCCCGGCAGGAGGTGAAGCTTTCTTT
NA	TRBV25-1	TRBJ1-2	CASSEYGGAPNYGYTF	TGTGCCAGCAGTGAATACGGGGGGGCGCCTAACTATGGCTACACCTTC
TRBD2	TRBV5-1	TRBJ2-5	CASSLGLAGGRETQYF	TGCGCCAGCAGCTTGGGTCTAGCGGGGGGGCGAGAGACCCAGTACTTC
NA	TRBV11-3	TRBJ1-6	CASSLFGNSPLHF	TGTGCCAGCAGCTTATTCGGGAATTCACCCCTCCACTTT
TRBD1	TRBV19	TRBJ2-7	CASSSGQGLSYEQYF	TGTGCCAGTAGTTCCGGACAGGGCCTCTCCTACGAGCAGTACTTC
NA	TRBV7-3	TRBJ1-2	CASSFPVLRYGYTF	TGTGCCAGCAGCTTTCCCGTTCTCAGGTATGGCTACACCTTC
NA	TRBV19	TRBJ1-3	CASKAGYSGNTIYF	TGTGCCAGTAAGGCGGGATACTCTGGAAACACCATATATTTT
TRBD1	TRBV7-9	TRBJ2-7	CASSRQGAYEQYF	TGTGCCAGCAGTCGACAGGGGGCCTACGAGCAGTACTTC
TRBD1	TRBV25-1	TRBJ2-3	CASSTRQGRTDTQYF	TGTGCCAGCAGTACCAGACAGGGGCGCACAGATACGCAGTATTTT
NA	TRBV29-1	TRBJ2-3	CSVVRRVDTQYF	TGCAGCGTTGTCAGGAGGGTGGATACGCAGTATTTT
NA	TRBV28	TRBJ1-4	CASRTGSGVRELFF	TGTGCCAGCAGAACAGGGTCCGGGGTCCGAGAACTGTTTTTT
TRBD2	TRBV7-2	TRBJ2-3	CASSLERTSGGWQYF	TGTGCCAGCAGCTTAGAGCGGACTAGCGGGGGGTGGCAGTATTTT
NA	TRBV6-6	TRBJ2-2	CASSYLQAGELFF	TGTGCCAGCAGTTACCTACAGGCCGGGGAGCTGTTTTTT
TRBD2	TRBV6-5	TRBJ2-5	CASSYSYSGGQETQYF	TGTGCCAGCAGTTACTCTTATAGCGGGGGGCAAGAGACCCAGTACTTC
TRBD1	TRBV2	TRBJ2-7	CASSGQGVYEQYF	TGTGCCAGCAGCGGCCAGGGGGTCTACGAGCAGTACTTC
NA	TRBV5-1	TRBJ2-7	CASSIGRDTNEQYF	TGCGCCAGCAGCATAGGACGGGACACGAACGAGCAGTACTTC
NA	TRBV6-4	TRBJ2-3	CASSDSSQGADTQYF	TGTGCCAGCAGTGACTCGAGTCAAGGGGCAGATACGCAGTATTTT
TRBD1	TRBV5-1	TRBJ2-1	CASSWGQQNEQFF	TGCGCCAGCAGCTGGGGACAGCAGAATGAGCAGTTCTTC
NA	TRBV29-1	TRBJ2-5	CSVERETQYF	TGCAGCGTTGAACGAGAGACCCAGTACTTC
NA	TRBV29-1	TRBJ2-2	CSVFTGNTGELFF	TGCAGCGTTTTTACAGGGAACACCGGGGAGCTGTTTTTT
TRBD1	TRBV7-2	TRBJ2-2	CASSPDRAGGELFF	TGTGCCAGCAGCCCAGACAGGGCGGGCGGGGAGCTGTTTTTT
TRBD1	TRBV5-4	TRBJ2-7	CASSLDRGYEQYF	TGTGCCAGCAGCTTAGACAGGGGCTACGAGCAGTACTTC
TRBD1	TRBV4-1	TRBJ2-7	CASSQEQDRGSYEQYF	TGCGCCAGCAGCCAAGAGCAGGACAGGGGCTCCTACGAGCAGTACTTC
NA	TRBV2	TRBJ1-1	CASSEHWEAFF	TGTGCCAGCAGTGAACACTGGGAGGCTTTCTTT
TRBD2	TRBV25-1	TRBJ2-1	CASSVLAGGREQFF	TGTGCCAGCAGTGTCCTAGCGGGGGGGCGTGAGCAGTTCTTC
NA	TRBV6-6	TRBJ2-3	CASSYVQGFTDTQYF	TGTGCCAGCAGTTACGTCCAGGGGTTCACAGATACGCAGTATTTT
TRBD1	TRBV5-5	TRBJ1-2	CASSLAPGQKNYGYTF	TGTGCCAGCAGCTTGGCGCCGGGACAGAAAAACTATGGCTACACCTTC
NA	TRBV5-4	TRBJ1-1	CASSLGGIGGLTEAFF	TGTGCCAGCAGCTTGGGGGGGATTGGAGGACTAACTGAAGCTTTCTTT
TRBD1	TRBV4-1	TRBJ1-1	CASSQAPGQGDTEAFF	TGCGCCAGCAGCCAAGCCCCGGGACAGGGAGACACTGAAGCTTTCTTT
TRBD1	TRBV15	TRBJ2-6	CATSAPGQSSGANVLTF	TGTGCCACCAGCGCACCGGGACAGAGTTCTGGGGCCAACGTCCTGACTTTC
TRBD1	TRBV9	TRBJ1-1	CASSSQQGAYTEAFF	TGTGCCAGCAGCTCACAACAGGGGGCCTACACTGAAGCTTTCTTT
TRBD2	TRBV5-1	TRBJ2-5	CASSLRGVEETQYF	TGCGCCAGCAGCCTCCGGGGGGTCGAAGAGACCCAGTACTTC
TRBD1	TRBV2	TRBJ1-6	CASTQGQVIGSYNSPLHF	TGTGCCAGCACTCAGGGACAGGTGATTGGGTCCTATAATTCACCCCTCCACTTT
TRBD1	TRBV5-1	TRBJ2-2	CASSLGQGVGELFF	TGCGCCAGCAGCCTGGGACAGGGGGTCGGGGAGCTGTTTTTT
NA	TRBV10-2	TRBJ1-5	CASSDIRQPQHF	TGCGCCAGCAGTGATATCAGGCAGCCCCAGCATTTT
NA	TRBV5-1	TRBJ1-1	CASSSGGGPTEAFF	TGCGCCAGCAGCTCGGGGGGGGGCCCCACTGAAGCTTTCTTT
NA	TRBV25-1	TRBJ1-2	CASSALNGYTF	TGTGCCAGCAGTGCGTTAAATGGCTACACCTTC
NA	TRBV11-2	TRBJ1-2	CASSLDQGTWGYTF	TGTGCCAGCAGCTTAGATCAGGGGACGTGGGGCTACACCTTC
NA	TRBV15	TRBJ1-1	CATSSIGAGTEAFF	TGTGCCACCAGCTCAATCGGGGCGGGAACTGAAGCTTTCTTT
NA	TRBV10-3	TRBJ1-1	CAIKDNSMNTEAFF	TGTGCCATCAAGGACAATTCCATGAACACTGAAGCTTTCTTT